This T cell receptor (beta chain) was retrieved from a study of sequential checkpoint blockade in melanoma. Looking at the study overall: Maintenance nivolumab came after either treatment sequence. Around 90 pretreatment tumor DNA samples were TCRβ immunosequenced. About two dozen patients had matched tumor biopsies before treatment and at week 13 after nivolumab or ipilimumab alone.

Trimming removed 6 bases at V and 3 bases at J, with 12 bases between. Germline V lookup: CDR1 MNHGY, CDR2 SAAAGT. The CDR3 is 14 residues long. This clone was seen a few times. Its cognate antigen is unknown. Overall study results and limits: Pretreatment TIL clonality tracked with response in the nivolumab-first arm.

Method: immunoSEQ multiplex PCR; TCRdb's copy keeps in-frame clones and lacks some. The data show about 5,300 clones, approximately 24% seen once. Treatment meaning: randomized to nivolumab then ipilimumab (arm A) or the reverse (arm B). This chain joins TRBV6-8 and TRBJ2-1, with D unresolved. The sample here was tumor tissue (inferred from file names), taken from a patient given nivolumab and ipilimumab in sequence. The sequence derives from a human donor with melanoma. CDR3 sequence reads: CASRRTQGYNEQFF. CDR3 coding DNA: TGTGCCAGCAGGCGCACCCAAGGCTACAATGAGCAGTTCTTC.